Listed below are T cell receptor beta chains from one sample, sequenced in a study of Graves' ophthalmopathy and Graves' hyperthyroidism. TCRdb reprocessed the multiplex PCR reads with MiXCR, giving one entry per CDR3 protein. The profile shows hundreds of thousands of distinct CDR3 sequences, approximately 22% of them singletons. The sequenced sample was peripheral blood. Every receptor here comes from a woman aged 18-29 years with stable Graves' hyperthyroidism. Some clones in this sample may be carry-over from other donors' samples. The CDR3 runs from the conserved cysteine through the conserved F or W. Fields, in order: J gene, D gene, clone size, V gene, CDR3 protein, CDR3 DNA. The D gene is left open where the match is weak. Not all rows give a size; the values are once, few, many and, for expanded clones, a class.

j_gene: TRBJ2-5
d_gene: .
abundance: .
v_gene: TRBV2
CDR3aa: CASSGGGQESQYF
CDR3nt: TGTGCCAGCAGTGGCGGCGGTCAAGAGAGCCAGTACTTC

j_gene: TRBJ2-7
d_gene: .
abundance: many
v_gene: TRBV3-1
CDR3aa: CASSQGLSSYEQYF
CDR3nt: TGTGCCAGCAGCCAGGGACTTAGCAGCTACGAGCAGTACTTC

j_gene: TRBJ1-5
d_gene: .
abundance: many
v_gene: TRBV4-1
CDR3aa: CASSQPSRRDTYQPQHF
CDR3nt: TGCGCCAGCAGCCAACCCAGTCGCCGGGACACCTATCAGCCCCAGCATTTT

j_gene: TRBJ2-5
d_gene: .
abundance: many
v_gene: TRBV30
CDR3aa: CAWKPDSSETQYF
CDR3nt: TGTGCCTGGAAACCGGACAGTTCAGAGACCCAGTACTTC

j_gene: TRBJ1-1
d_gene: .
abundance: many
v_gene: TRBV2
CDR3aa: CASSEGGPTEAFF
CDR3nt: TGTGCCAGCAGTGAAGGAGGCCCGACTGAAGCTTTCTTT

j_gene: TRBJ1-1
d_gene: TRBD1
abundance: once
v_gene: TRBV28
CDR3aa: CASTQKGQIMNTEAFF
CDR3nt: TGTGCCAGCACACAAAAGGGACAGATTATGAACACTGAAGCTTTCTTT

j_gene: TRBJ2-7
d_gene: .
abundance: .
v_gene: TRBV28
CDR3aa: CASSFWGRTYEQYF
CDR3nt: TGTGCCAGCAGTTTTTGGGGGCGGACTTACGAGCAGTACTTC

j_gene: TRBJ1-1
d_gene: .
abundance: .
v_gene: TRBV28
CDR3aa: CATRLTVEAFF
CDR3nt: TGTGCCACCAGATTGACTGTAGAAGCTTTCTTT

j_gene: TRBJ2-7
d_gene: TRBD2
abundance: many
v_gene: TRBV27
CDR3aa: CASSFGEGLYEQYF
CDR3nt: TGTGCCAGCAGTTTTGGGGAGGGCCTTTACGAGCAGTACTTC

j_gene: TRBJ1-1
d_gene: TRBD1
abundance: few
v_gene: TRBV6-1
CDR3aa: CASRETGGAKQAFF
CDR3nt: TGTGCCAGCAGAGAGACAGGGGGCGCAAAGCAAGCTTTCTTT

j_gene: TRBJ2-7
d_gene: .
abundance: many
v_gene: TRBV6-2/TRBV6-3
CDR3aa: CASGTNAYEQYF
CDR3nt: TGTGCCAGCGGGACCAATGCCTACGAGCAGTACTTC

j_gene: TRBJ1-6
d_gene: .
abundance: .
v_gene: TRBV28
CDR3aa: CASSFLGGVQFYNSPLHF
CDR3nt: TGTGCCAGCAGTTTTCTGGGAGGGGTTCAGTTCTATAATTCACCCCTCCACTTT

j_gene: TRBJ1-2
d_gene: .
abundance: many
v_gene: TRBV12-3/TRBV12-4
CDR3aa: CASSLDWRVGGYTF
CDR3nt: TGTGCCAGCAGTTTAGATTGGAGGGTCGGGGGCTACACCTTC

j_gene: TRBJ2-2
d_gene: .
abundance: many
v_gene: TRBV18
CDR3aa: CASSRTNTGELFF
CDR3nt: TGTGCCAGCTCACGGACGAACACCGGGGAGCTGTTTTTT

j_gene: TRBJ1-6
d_gene: .
abundance: .
v_gene: TRBV12-3/TRBV12-4
CDR3aa: CASSLAPGSTELHF
CDR3nt: TGTGCCAGCAGTTTGGCCCCTGGCTCCACGGAGCTCCACTTT

j_gene: TRBJ1-3
d_gene: .
abundance: many
v_gene: TRBV13
CDR3aa: CASSLPLSGNTIYF
CDR3nt: TGTGCCAGCAGCTTACCACTCTCTGGAAACACCATATATTTT

j_gene: TRBJ1-1
d_gene: TRBD1
abundance: .
v_gene: TRBV6-1
CDR3aa: CASSMGQGAYLPEAFF
CDR3nt: TGTGCCAGCAGTATGGGACAGGGGGCGTATTTACCTGAAGCTTTCTTT

j_gene: TRBJ1-3
d_gene: .
abundance: .
v_gene: TRBV27
CDR3aa: CASSLSAGGNTIYF
CDR3nt: TGTGCCAGCAGTTTATCGGCAGGGGGAAACACCATATATTTT

j_gene: TRBJ2-2
d_gene: .
abundance: few
v_gene: TRBV28
CDR3aa: CASSDSMNTGELFF
CDR3nt: TGTGCCAGCAGTGACTCAATGAACACCGGGGAGCTGTTTTTT

j_gene: TRBJ2-7
d_gene: TRBD2
abundance: many
v_gene: TRBV12-3/TRBV12-4
CDR3aa: CASSPQLAGSEEQYF
CDR3nt: TGTGCCAGCAGTCCCCAACTAGCGGGGAGTGAAGAGCAGTACTTC

j_gene: TRBJ1-2
d_gene: .
abundance: few
v_gene: TRBV20-1
CDR3aa: CSATDKAYGYTF
CDR3nt: TGCAGTGCTACCGATAAGGCCTATGGCTACACCTTC

j_gene: TRBJ2-5
d_gene: .
abundance: many
v_gene: TRBV6-1
CDR3aa: CASLRAGSRETQYF
CDR3nt: TGTGCCAGCCTCCGGGCAGGTTCGCGGGAGACCCAGTACTTC

j_gene: TRBJ2-5
d_gene: .
abundance: .
v_gene: TRBV6-2/TRBV6-3
CDR3aa: CASRPHGGPQETQYF
CDR3nt: TGTGCCAGCAGACCCCACGGGGGTCCCCAAGAGACCCAGTACTTC

j_gene: TRBJ2-2
d_gene: .
abundance: .
v_gene: TRBV20-1
CDR3aa: CSASPSTGELFF
CDR3nt: TGCAGTGCCTCTCCTTCGACCGGGGAGCTGTTTTTT

j_gene: TRBJ1-1
d_gene: .
abundance: many
v_gene: TRBV6-1
CDR3aa: CASSESRGFAEAFF
CDR3nt: TGTGCCAGCAGTGAGAGCCGAGGTTTTGCTGAAGCTTTCTTT

j_gene: TRBJ2-7
d_gene: .
abundance: many
v_gene: TRBV30
CDR3aa: CAWSESGDEQYF
CDR3nt: TGTGCCTGGAGTGAGTCAGGGGACGAGCAGTACTTC

j_gene: TRBJ1-3
d_gene: .
abundance: .
v_gene: TRBV30
CDR3aa: CAWSGVGVSHGNTIYF
CDR3nt: TGTGCCTGGAGTGGGGTGGGGGTCTCTCACGGAAACACCATATATTTT

j_gene: TRBJ2-5
d_gene: .
abundance: many
v_gene: TRBV30
CDR3aa: CAWSVGETQYF
CDR3nt: TGTGCCTGGAGTGTGGGGGAGACCCAGTACTTC

j_gene: TRBJ2-7
d_gene: .
abundance: .
v_gene: TRBV6-1
CDR3aa: CASTLPPDINYEQYF
CDR3nt: TGTGCCAGCACCCTACCCCCGGACATAAACTACGAGCAGTACTTC

j_gene: TRBJ1-1
d_gene: TRBD1
abundance: many
v_gene: TRBV6-1
CDR3aa: CASGQGARNTEAFF
CDR3nt: TGTGCCAGCGGCCAGGGGGCGAGAAACACTGAAGCTTTCTTT

j_gene: TRBJ2-7
d_gene: .
abundance: many
v_gene: TRBV12-3/TRBV12-4
CDR3aa: CASSTPLAETSYEQYF
CDR3nt: TGTGCCAGCAGTACCCCCCTGGCGGAAACCTCCTACGAGCAGTACTTC

j_gene: TRBJ1-5
d_gene: .
abundance: many
v_gene: TRBV12-3/TRBV12-4
CDR3aa: CASRLGKGAPQHF
CDR3nt: TGTGCCAGCAGGCTCGGGAAAGGGGCGCCCCAGCATTTT

j_gene: TRBJ2-5
d_gene: TRBD2
abundance: few
v_gene: TRBV3-1
CDR3aa: CASSLRLAGGYRETQYF
CDR3nt: TGTGCCAGCAGCCTTCGACTAGCGGGGGGCTACCGGGAGACCCAGTACTTC

j_gene: TRBJ2-2
d_gene: .
abundance: few
v_gene: TRBV7-9
CDR3aa: CARPRGSDTGELFF
CDR3nt: TGTGCCAGACCCAGGGGATCGGACACCGGGGAGCTGTTTTTT

j_gene: TRBJ1-1
d_gene: TRBD1
abundance: few
v_gene: TRBV18
CDR3aa: CASSLISGTGNTEAFF
CDR3nt: TGTGCCAGCTCTCTCATTTCGGGGACAGGGAACACTGAAGCTTTCTTT

j_gene: TRBJ2-7
d_gene: .
abundance: .
v_gene: TRBV3-1
CDR3aa: CASSLAEASYEQYF
CDR3nt: TGTGCCAGCAGCCTGGCAGAGGCCTCCTACGAGCAGTACTTC

j_gene: TRBJ2-7
d_gene: TRBD1
abundance: many
v_gene: TRBV6-5
CDR3aa: CASSYFGTGFGYEQYF
CDR3nt: TGTGCCAGCAGTTACTTTGGGACAGGGTTCGGGTACGAGCAGTACTTC

j_gene: TRBJ1-1
d_gene: .
abundance: .
v_gene: TRBV19
CDR3aa: CASRGTTGLLNTEAFF
CDR3nt: TGTGCCAGTAGGGGTACGACAGGACTCCTGAACACTGAAGCTTTCTTT

j_gene: TRBJ1-1
d_gene: TRBD1
abundance: many
v_gene: TRBV19
CDR3aa: CASKAPQGVDEAFF
CDR3nt: TGTGCCAGTAAAGCTCCACAGGGGGTAGATGAAGCTTTCTTT

j_gene: TRBJ2-5
d_gene: .
abundance: .
v_gene: TRBV18
CDR3aa: CASSPNYFQGKETQYF
CDR3nt: TGTGCCAGCTCGCCCAACTACTTTCAAGGGAAAGAGACCCAGTACTTC

j_gene: TRBJ2-7
d_gene: TRBD1
abundance: many
v_gene: TRBV19
CDR3aa: CASSMGQGASEQYF
CDR3nt: TGTGCCAGTAGTATGGGACAGGGGGCGAGTGAGCAGTACTTC

j_gene: TRBJ1-2
d_gene: .
abundance: many
v_gene: TRBV7-3
CDR3aa: CASSLNKGSGYTF
CDR3nt: TGTGCCAGCAGCTTAAATAAGGGTAGTGGCTACACCTTC

j_gene: TRBJ2-7
d_gene: .
abundance: many
v_gene: TRBV20-1
CDR3aa: CSADQTVSYEQYF
CDR3nt: TGCAGTGCTGACCAGACAGTATCCTACGAGCAGTACTTC

j_gene: TRBJ2-7
d_gene: TRBD2
abundance: .
v_gene: TRBV27
CDR3aa: CASSWVRDYLQGEQYF
CDR3nt: TGTGCCAGCAGTTGGGTGAGGGACTACCTACAAGGCGAGCAGTACTTC

j_gene: TRBJ2-2
d_gene: .
abundance: few
v_gene: TRBV6-1
CDR3aa: CASRRDNTEELFF
CDR3nt: TGTGCCAGCAGAAGGGATAACACCGAGGAGCTGTTTTTT

j_gene: TRBJ2-7
d_gene: TRBD1
abundance: .
v_gene: TRBV4-1
CDR3aa: CASSQDPPDRGYEQYF
CDR3nt: TGCGCCAGCAGCCAAGATCCTCCGGACAGGGGCTACGAGCAGTACTTC

j_gene: TRBJ2-7
d_gene: .
abundance: .
v_gene: TRBV7-3
CDR3aa: CASSKAGEYEQYF
CDR3nt: TGTGCCAGCAGCAAGGCAGGGGAGTACGAGCAGTACTTC

j_gene: TRBJ2-7
d_gene: .
abundance: many
v_gene: TRBV7-2
CDR3aa: CASSFFESYEQYF
CDR3nt: TGTGCCAGCAGCTTTTTTGAGTCCTACGAGCAGTACTTC

j_gene: TRBJ1-6
d_gene: TRBD1
abundance: many
v_gene: TRBV7-9
CDR3aa: CASSRTGGSSPLHF
CDR3nt: TGTGCCAGCAGCCGGACAGGTGGATCTTCACCCCTCCACTTT

j_gene: TRBJ1-5
d_gene: .
abundance: .
v_gene: TRBV12-3/TRBV12-4
CDR3aa: CATCRRNQPQHF
CDR3nt: TGTGCCACCTGCAGGCGGAATCAGCCCCAGCATTTT

j_gene: TRBJ2-5
d_gene: TRBD1
abundance: many
v_gene: TRBV6-1
CDR3aa: CASSPNPGQGGRETQYF
CDR3nt: TGTGCCAGCAGTCCGAACCCGGGACAGGGCGGTCGGGAGACCCAGTACTTC

j_gene: TRBJ1-1
d_gene: .
abundance: .
v_gene: TRBV6-1
CDR3aa: CASIGVIGAFF
CDR3nt: TGTGCCAGCATCGGCGTGATCGGGGCTTTCTTT

j_gene: TRBJ1-5
d_gene: .
abundance: many
v_gene: TRBV20-1
CDR3aa: CSARGTFPQPQHF
CDR3nt: TGCAGTGCTAGAGGGACTTTCCCTCAGCCCCAGCATTTT

j_gene: TRBJ2-2
d_gene: .
abundance: .
v_gene: TRBV7-8
CDR3aa: CVSSLRNTGELFF
CDR3nt: TGTGTCAGCAGCTTGAGGAACACCGGGGAGCTGTTTTTT

j_gene: TRBJ2-7
d_gene: .
abundance: many
v_gene: TRBV25-1
CDR3aa: CASTSREGTGQAYEQYF
CDR3nt: TGTGCCAGCACCTCGAGGGAGGGGACAGGTCAAGCCTACGAGCAGTACTTC

j_gene: TRBJ2-7
d_gene: .
abundance: many
v_gene: TRBV12-3/TRBV12-4
CDR3aa: CASSLAGPEQYF
CDR3nt: TGTGCCAGCAGTTTAGCAGGGCCTGAGCAGTACTTC

j_gene: TRBJ1-1
d_gene: TRBD1
abundance: .
v_gene: TRBV20-1
CDR3aa: CSASRNRGTEAFF
CDR3nt: TGCAGTGCTAGTCGGAACAGGGGCACTGAAGCTTTCTTT

j_gene: TRBJ2-5
d_gene: .
abundance: .
v_gene: TRBV7-2
CDR3aa: CASSTRRGSGIGETKYF
CDR3nt: TGCGCCAGCAGCACGAGAAGGGGTTCCGGTATTGGAGAGACCAAGTACTTC

j_gene: TRBJ1-5
d_gene: .
abundance: many
v_gene: TRBV6-1
CDR3aa: CASSEYWGRGGNQPQHF
CDR3nt: TGTGCCAGCAGTGAATATTGGGGGCGCGGCGGCAATCAGCCCCAGCATTTT

j_gene: TRBJ1-2
d_gene: .
abundance: many
v_gene: TRBV19
CDR3aa: CASSPEGIYGYTF
CDR3nt: TGTGCCAGTAGCCCTGAGGGGATCTATGGCTACACCTTC